These 21 T cell receptor beta chains originate from one sample sequenced in a study of tumor-infiltrating lymphocytes in primary liver carcinoma. DNA and RNA were both co-extracted from about 19-30 mg of bulk tissue that had not been sorted. cDNA specific to TCR beta was made from roughly 500 ng of total RNA, with a constant-region primer employed for priming. Generation of the TCR beta libraries relied on three nested multiplex PCR rounds using slightly modified ARM-PCR. Two initial PCR rounds of about 9 cycles each paired TRBV1-TRBV30 forward primers with a C-beta reverse primer. Each CDR3 protein is one row after TCRdb ran MiXCR on the multiplex PCR reads. The sample contains about 190,000 distinct CDR3 sequences, around four fifths of which appear only once. The sequenced material came from tumor tissue from primary liver carcinoma. These receptors came from a man aged 35 to 55 with primary liver carcinoma and hepatitis B virus infection.

With regard to this clonotype: A read error may produce the germline difference seen at one junction end. The rearrangement uses TRBV7-9 and TRBJ2-2, with 7 bases lining up with TRBD1. In germline, CDR1 is SEHNR, CDR2 FQNEAQ (reference sequence). The CDR3 is 15 amino acids. The CDR3 DNA reads as TGTGTCAGCAGCTCCGGACAGGTGAACACCGGGGAGCTGTTTTTT. Residues: CVSSSGQVNTGELFF.

Remarks on this clonotype: Germline is not matched at one junction end, which may reflect a read error. The chain joins TRBV6-1 to TRBJ2-7, with TRBD1 matching 9 bases. Germline CDR1 and CDR2: MNHNS and SASEGT. The CDR3 is 14 amino acids. The DNA of the CDR3 is TGTGCCAGGAGTACCGGGACAGGGCCCTACGATCAGTACTTC. Translating gives CARSTGTGPYDQYF.

This clonotype has ten or more counts. This chain connects TRBV28 to TRBJ2-7; D unclear. Germline lookup yields CDR1 MDHEN and CDR2 SYDVKM. The CDR3 consists of 14 residues. The germline V and J ends were trimmed by 1 base and 2 bases, with 9 bases remaining between them. Here the CDR3 DNA reads TGTGCCAGCAGTTTATTCGGACGAACCTACGAGCAGTACTTC. It specifies CASSLFGRTYEQYF.

Only one count was recorded for this clonotype. The chain couples TRBV29-1 to TRBJ2-5; 8 nucleotides line up with TRBD2. The CDR3 is 13 residues long. Germline loops: CDR1 SQVTM, CDR2 ANQGSEA. The CDR3 is CSVRFPGGETQYF. CDR3 nucleotide sequence: TGCAGTGTCCGATTCCCGGGAGGGGAGACCCAGTACTTC. Full variable domain (outside the CDR3, taken from reference TRBV29-1 and TRBJ2-5): SAVISQKPSRDICQRGTSLTIQCQVDSQVTMMFWYRQQPGQSLTLIATANQGSEATYESGFVIDKFPISRPNLTFSTLTVSNMSPEDSSIYLCSVRFPGGETQYFGPGTRLLVL.

The V call is TRBV30, the J call TRBJ2-7; D is perhaps TRBD1 (7 bases). The V gene's germline CDR1 is GTSNPN and CDR2 SVGIG (reference sequence). CDR3 length: 12 amino acids. CDR3 amino acids: CARETGSYEQYF. The CDR3 DNA reads as TGTGCACGGGAGACAGGGTCATACGAGCAGTACTTC.

This CDR3 is CASSPLRDYAGELFF. In nucleotides, the CDR3 is TGTGCCAGCTCACCACTTAGGGACTATGCCGGGGAGCTGTTTTTT. The genes are TRBV18 and TRBJ2-2; 7 positions match TRBD2. The V segment lost 1 base and the J segment 6 bases; nucleotides outside the gene matches: 5. Germline loops: CDR1 KGHSH, CDR2 LQKENI. The CDR3 has 15 amino acids.

This clonotype was detected only once. This may be a read error, as it is one base from a much larger clone. The chain combines TRBV10-3 with TRBJ2-2; 8 positions agree with TRBD2. The CDR3 is 12 amino acids. The germline V gene has CDR1 ENHRY and CDR2 SYGVKD. The CDR3 is CAAGGADGDLFF. In nucleotides, the CDR3 is TGTGCCGCGGGAGGAGCCGACGGGGACCTGTTTTTT.

About this clonotype: One end of the junction fails to match germline, which may point to a read error. The rearrangement uses TRBV5-8 and TRBJ2-1; D may be TRBD2 (5 bases). The CDR3 sequence is 15 residues long. The germline V gene encodes CDR1 SGHTS and CDR2 YDEGEE. The CDR3 region is CASSLSVMGDYEQFF. The DNA for the CDR3 is TGTGCTAGCAGCCTCTCAGTAATGGGAGACTATGAGCAGTTCTTC. The complete variable domain, with remaining parts taken from reference TRBV5-8 and TRBJ2-1, reads EAGVTQSPTHLIKTRGQQATLRCSPISGHTSVYWYQQALGLGLQFLLWYDEGEERNRGNFPPRFSGRQFPNYSSELNVNALELEDSALYLCASSLSVMGDYEQFFGPGTRLTVL.

CDR3: CTNSYSGAGVRNEQFF. The CDR3 DNA is TGTACCAACAGTTACTCTGGCGCGGGAGTGCGGAATGAGCAGTTCTTC. The chain joins TRBV6-5 to TRBJ2-1, with TRBD2 identical over 7 bases. The CDR3 loop spans 16 amino acids. Per the germline V gene, CDR1 is MNHEY and CDR2 is SVGAGI.

J is TRBJ1-2 and V is TRBV29-1; D is perhaps TRBD1 (6 bases). Looked up from germline, CDR1 is SQVTM and CDR2 is ANQGSEA. V was trimmed by 6 bases and J by 6 bases, leaving 20 bases between them. The CDR3 runs to 14 residues. DNA of the CDR3: TGCAGCGTCAACTTTGGACAGTCGGTCAATGGCTACACCTTC. The encoded protein is CSVNFGQSVNGYTF.

The rearrangement links TRBV5-1 to TRBJ1-5; 7 bases are shared with TRBD1. Germline V lookup: CDR1 SGHRS, CDR2 YFSETQ. Trimming at V came to 1 base and at J to 6 bases, leaving 7 bases not matched to a gene. CDR3 length equals 15 residues. The CDR3 reads CASSLTGDRAQPQHF. The CDR3, as DNA: TGCGCCAGCAGCTTGACAGGGGATAGGGCTCAGCCCCAGCATTTT.

The chain joins TRBV29-1 to TRBJ2-5; no reliable D call. The CDR3 length is 13 residues. The ends were cut back, 5 bases at V and 4 bases at J, with 14 bases in the middle. CDR1 and CDR2 from the germline V gene are SQVTM and ANQGSEA. CDR3 residues: CSVQNIVGETQYF. In nucleotides, the CDR3 is TGCAGCGTTCAAAATATCGTGGGAGAGACCCAGTACTTC. Looking up the rest from reference TRBV29-1 and TRBJ2-5 gives the full variable domain: SAVISQKPSRDICQRGTSLTIQCQVDSQVTMMFWYRQQPGQSLTLIATANQGSEATYESGFVIDKFPISRPNLTFSTLTVSNMSPEDSSIYLCSVQNIVGETQYFGPGTRLLVL.

This clonotype was recorded once. This likely comes from a read error, as the CDR3 has no conserved phenylalanine or tryptophan at its end. This CDR3 reads CAGSMGGDRGISLSGANILTL. Here the CDR3 DNA reads TGTGCCGGCAGCATGGGGGGAGACAGGGGCATTTCCCTCTCTGGGGCCAACATCCTGACTTTA. The rearrangement links TRBV11-2 to TRBJ2-6; 8 positions agree with TRBD1. The CDR3 consists of 21 residues. CDR1 and CDR2 from the germline V gene are SGHAT and FQNNGV.

As regards this clonotype: The germline gene is not matched at one end of the junction; a read error may be the cause. The chain couples TRBV29-1 to TRBJ1-1; a possible D gene is TRBD1 (6 bases). The CDR3 loop spans 14 amino acids. Germline V CDR1 and CDR2: SQVTM, ANQGSEA. The CDR3: CIVARQASNTEAFF. The CDR3 DNA is TGCATCGTTGCAAGACAGGCGTCTAACACTGAAGCTTTCTTT.

This clonotype occurred many times. Written as DNA, the CDR3 is TGTGCCAGCAGCCAAGATGTTCTAGCGGGAGACGAGCAGTACTTC. Its protein is CASSQDVLAGDEQYF. The V call is TRBV4-2, the J call TRBJ2-7, with TRBD2 matching 10 bases. J gave up 5 bases and V 0 bases, and 4 bases lay outside the gene matches. Germline values: CDR1 LGHNA, CDR2 YNFKEQ. The CDR3 is 15 residues long.

About this clonotype: The CDR3 does not close with the conserved phenylalanine or tryptophan, likely indicating a read error. The genes are TRBV6-1 and TRBJ1-5; maybe TRBD1 (6 bases). Trimming stripped 5 bases from V and 4 bases from J, with 18 bases between. The CDR3 extends over 16 amino acids. Germline-derived CDR1 and CDR2 are MNHNS and SASEGT. In DNA, the CDR3 is TGTGCCAGCAGTACGCAGGGGCTGACCCTAAATCAGCCCCAGCATTCT. Protein: CASSTQGLTLNQPQHS.

This clonotype is a singleton in its sample. Its ends do not fully match the called genes, so a read error is possible. The chain carries TRBV6-6 and TRBJ2-7; no definite D call. The CDR3 loop spans 16 amino acids. Per the germline V gene, CDR1 is MNHNY and CDR2 is SVGAGI (reference sequence). In DNA form, the CDR3 reads TGTGCCAGTCTTTTGGATGGCGGATCAAGCTCCTACGAGCAATACTTC. It specifies CASLLDGGSSSYEQYF.

The genes are TRBV11-2 and TRBJ2-7, with unresolved D. Per germline, CDR1 SGHAT and CDR2 FQNNGV. With 9 bases removed from V and 0 bases from J, the gap between germline ends came to 15 bases. CDR3 length: 14 amino acids. The CDR3 DNA reads as TGTGCCAGGATCTCTAACTGGAACTCCTACGAGCAGTACTTC. Translation: CARISNWNSYEQYF.

To note about this clonotype: At one end, the junction sequence differs from germline, possibly due to a read error. The rearrangement uses TRBV11-1 and TRBJ2-4; 8 nucleotides line up with TRBD2. Germline V gives CDR1 SGHAT, CDR2 FQDESV (reference sequence). The CDR3 is made up of 17 amino acids. In DNA form, the CDR3 reads TGTGCCAGCAGCTTTCCTGGGACTAGTGGGACCGAAAGCATTAAGTACTTC. Protein sequence: CASSFPGTSGTESIKYF. The whole variable domain, filled in from reference TRBV11-1 and TRBJ2-4, reads EAEVAQSPRYKITEKSQAVAFWCDPISGHATLYWYRQILGQGPELLVQFQDESVVDDSQLPKDRFSAERLKGVDSTLKIQPAELGDSAMYLCASSFPGTSGTESIKYFGAGTRLSVL.

Points on this clonotype: Being one base from a much bigger clone, this may be a read error. The genes are TRBV5-1 and TRBJ2-3, with 11 positions matching TRBD1. Germline trimming cut 4 bases from V and 7 bases from J; bases unmatched to any gene: 8. CDR3 length: 15 residues. Germline-derived CDR1 and CDR2 are SGHRS and YFSETQ. CDR3 loop: CASSAGTGGTNTQYF. CDR3 DNA sequence: TGCGCCAGCAGCGCCGGGACAGGGGGAACAAATACGCAGTATTTT.

The chain combines TRBV6-5 with TRBJ2-7, with a weak D call TRBD1 (6 bases). V was cut by 6 bases and J by 2 bases, with 20 bases left in between. This CDR3 region has 16 residues. Germline CDR1 MNHEY, CDR2 SVGAGI. CDR3 DNA sequence: TGTGCCAGCAGGTACGGAAGCAGGGGACATACCTACGAGCAGTACTTC. Protein: CASRYGSRGHTYEQYF.